The 8 T cell receptor beta chains in this list originate from one sample, sequenced in a study of blood T cells in healthy people across ages. Together with a sample-barcoded 5' primer, a J-beta primer mix was included in a second PCR lasting roughly 6 to 12 cycles. One entry per CDR3 protein, called by TCRdb with MiXCR from the 5' RACE reads. The table records about 730,000 distinct CDR3 sequences, around 46% of them present only once. The specimen was blood. The source of these receptors is a woman in her sixties in good health.

The chain has TRBV27 and TRBJ2-1; no firm D call. CDR1 is MNHEY, CDR2 SMNVEV, per germline (reference sequence). V lost 5 bases and J 0 bases, leaving 5 bases between the germline ends. The CDR3 is 13 residues long. CDR3 region: CASSRFSYNEQFF. The CDR3 DNA is TGTGCCAGCAGTAGGTTCTCCTACAATGAGCAGTTCTTC.

A note on this clonotype: Its ends do not fully match the called genes, so a read error is possible. CDR3 in amino acids: CAGSATGFGETQYF. CDR3 coding DNA: TGTGCCGGCAGTGCCACAGGGTTTGGGGAGACCCAGTACTTC. The rearrangement joins TRBV12-3 or TRBV12-4 to TRBJ2-5; maybe TRBD1 (6 bases). The CDR3 extends over 14 amino acids.

The chain has TRBV5-1 and TRBJ2-1, with 8 bases that match TRBD1. Germline V gene data show CDR1 as SGHRS and CDR2 as YFSETQ. The CDR3 has 14 amino acids. After removal of 4 bases from V and 6 bases from J, the junction contained 6 bases not matched to a gene. The CDR3 region has the DNA TGCGCCAGCAGCCTACAAACAGGGGGCAATGAGCAGTTCTTC. This sequence encodes CASSLQTGGNEQFF.

V and J are TRBV7-3 and TRBJ2-2; D is tentatively TRBD1 or TRBD2 (6 bases each). V was shortened by 5 bases and J by 1 base, with 11 bases between the two germline ends. The CDR3 runs 15 residues. Per the germline V gene, CDR1 is SGHTA and CDR2 is FQGTGA. This CDR3 reads CASSQGRGNTGELFF. The DNA for the CDR3 is TGTGCCAGCAGCCAGGGGCGGGGGAACACCGGGGAGCTGTTTTTT. Using reference TRBV7-3 and TRBJ2-2 for the parts outside the CDR3, the full variable domain is GAGVSQTPSNKVTEKGKYVELRCDPISGHTALYWYRQSLGQGPEFLIYFQGTGAADDSGLPNDRFFAVRPEGSVSTLKIQRTERGDSAVYLCASSQGRGNTGELFFGEGSRLTVL.

Remarks on this clonotype: Since a much larger clone is just one base distant, this may be a read error. The rearrangement uses TRBV29-1 and TRBJ2-1; D is possibly TRBD2 (5 bases). The tail of the sequence fits TRBJ2-7 better, so the J call may be wrong. Per the germline V gene, CDR1 is SQVTM and CDR2 is ANQGSEA. This CDR3 region has 11 residues. The CDR3 DNA is TGCAGCGTTGTGCGGGCTAATGAGCAGTACTTC. Translated: CSVVRANEQYF.

Only a few counts were recorded for this clonotype. CDR3: CASSSPGGHRETDTQYF. DNA for the CDR3: TGTGCCAGCAGTTCCCCTGGGGGCCACCGGGAGACAGATACGCAGTATTTT. This sequence joins TRBV27 and TRBJ2-3; either TRBD1 or TRBD2 may supply D (6 bases each). This CDR3 region has 17 residues. Germline loops: CDR1 MNHEY, CDR2 SMNVEV (reference sequence). V was pared by 4 bases and J by 3 bases, with 20 bases between.

The chain uses TRBV7-2 and TRBJ1-6; no firm D call. The germline gives CDR1 SGHTA, CDR2 FQGNSA. This CDR3 is built from 13 residues. Between the trimmed V and J ends, which lost 5 bases and 10 bases, there was a span of 12 bases. This chain's CDR3 is CASSVEPGSPLHF. The DNA for the CDR3 is TGTGCCAGCAGCGTAGAACCCGGATCACCCCTCCACTTT.

This rearrangement joins TRBV3-1 to TRBJ1-1, with 8 bases that match TRBD1. The length of the CDR3 is 15 residues. CDR1 and CDR2 from the germline V gene are LGHDT and YNNKEL (reference sequence). V lost 1 base, J lost 3 bases, and 4 bases stayed unmatched. For the CDR3, the DNA is TGTGCCAGCAGCCAAGGGACAGGGAGGTACACTGAAGCTTTCTTT. Translating it yields CASSQGTGRYTEAFF.